This TCR beta chain is drawn from a study of early T cells in non-severe SARS-CoV-2 infection. Across the whole study: Unsorted whole-blood RNA was sequenced in bulk, leaving chains unpaired.

A note on this clonotype: What it recognizes is unknown.

Broader study findings: The matching step, a VDJdb search, favored anti-spike CD8 responses and missed private and CD4 specificities.

Unique molecular identifiers were attached to individual cDNA molecules. TCRdb used MiXCR to reprocess the 5' RACE reads, holding one entry per CDR3 protein. The sample contains around 81,000 distinct CDR3 sequences, more than 13% of which appear only once. The origin of this receptor is an adult who was a healthcare worker with PCR-confirmed SARS-CoV-2 infection or an uninfected control (not recorded which). The sequenced material came from whole blood.

The CDR3 region has the DNA TGCGCCAGCAGCTTGGCCCCGCAGGGGTTTTCGGATACGCAGTATTTT. Encoded protein: CASSLAPQGFSDTQYF. This chain connects TRBV5-1 to TRBJ2-3, with D perhaps TRBD1 (6 bases). The CDR3 extends over 16 amino acids. CDR1 and CDR2 from the germline V gene are SGHRS and YFSETQ. V lost 0 bases, J lost 6 bases, and 17 bases lay in between.